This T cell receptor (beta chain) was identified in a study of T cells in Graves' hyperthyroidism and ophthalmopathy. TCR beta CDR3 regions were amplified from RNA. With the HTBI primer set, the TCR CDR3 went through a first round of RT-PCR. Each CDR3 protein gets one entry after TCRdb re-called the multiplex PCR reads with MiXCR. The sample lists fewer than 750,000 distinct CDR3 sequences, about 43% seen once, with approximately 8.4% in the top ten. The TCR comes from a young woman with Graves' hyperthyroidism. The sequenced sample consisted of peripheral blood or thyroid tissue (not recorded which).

CDR3 bases: TGTGCCAGCCGAGAGGGGGGGGGCTACACCTTC. Encoded protein: CASREGGGYTF. The chain links TRBV5-4 to TRBJ1-2; maybe TRBD1 (6 bases). Germline CDR1 reads SGHNT; CDR2 reads YYREEE (reference sequence). This CDR3 contains 11 residues. V was cut by 7 bases and J by 8 bases, with 12 bases left in between.